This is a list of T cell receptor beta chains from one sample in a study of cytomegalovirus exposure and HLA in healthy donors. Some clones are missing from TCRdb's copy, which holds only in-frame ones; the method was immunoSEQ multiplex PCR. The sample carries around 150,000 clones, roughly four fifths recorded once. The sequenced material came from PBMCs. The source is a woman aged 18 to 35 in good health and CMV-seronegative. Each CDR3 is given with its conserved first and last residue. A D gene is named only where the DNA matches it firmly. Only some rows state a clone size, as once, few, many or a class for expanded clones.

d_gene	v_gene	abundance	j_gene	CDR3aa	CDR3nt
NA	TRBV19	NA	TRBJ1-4	CASSMGHRINEKLFF	TGTGCCAGTAGTATGGGGCACAGGATAAATGAAAAACTGTTTTTT
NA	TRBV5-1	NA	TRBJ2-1	CASSAGQHYNEQFF	TGCGCCAGCAGCGCGGGACAGCATTACAATGAGCAGTTCTTC
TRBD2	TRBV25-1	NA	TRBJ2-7	CASSGPGLAGGYEQYF	TGTGCCAGCAGTGGTCCGGGACTAGCGGGAGGATACGAGCAGTACTTC
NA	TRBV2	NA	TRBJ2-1	CASNAESSYNEQFF	TGTGCCAGCAATGCGGAAAGCTCCTACAATGAGCAGTTCTTC
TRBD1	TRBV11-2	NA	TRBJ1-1	CASSFRTGMGTNTEAFF	TGTGCCAGCAGCTTCAGGACAGGGATGGGGACGAACACTGAAGCTTTCTTT
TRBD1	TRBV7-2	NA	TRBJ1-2	CASSLGPGTGRNGYTF	TGTGCCAGCAGCTTAGGGCCCGGGACAGGGAGGAATGGCTACACCTTC
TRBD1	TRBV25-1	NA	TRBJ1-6	CASSEKQGISPLHF	TGTGCCAGCAGTGAAAAACAGGGGATTTCACCCCTCCACTTT
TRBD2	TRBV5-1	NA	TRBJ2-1	CASSVGLHNEQFF	TGCGCCAGCAGCGTGGGACTACACAATGAGCAGTTCTTC
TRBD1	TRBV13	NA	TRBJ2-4	CASSQGVAKNIQYF	TGTGCCAGCAGCCAGGGGGTAGCCAAAAACATTCAGTACTTC
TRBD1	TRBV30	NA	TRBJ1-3	CAWSPINRGFSGNTIYF	TGTGCCTGGAGTCCGATAAACAGGGGGTTCTCTGGAAACACCATATATTTT
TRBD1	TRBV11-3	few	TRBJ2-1	CASSSGGTGGYEQFF	TGTGCCAGCAGCTCAGGTGGGACAGGGGGCTATGAGCAGTTCTTC
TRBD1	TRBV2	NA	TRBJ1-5	CASSTPEWQGADHDGKIDQPQHF	TGTGCCAGCAGTACCCCAGAATGGCAGGGGGCGGATCATGATGGGAAAATCGATCAGCCCCAGCATTTT
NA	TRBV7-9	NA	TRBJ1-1	CASSLQGGTEAFF	TGTGCCAGCAGCTTACAGGGAGGCACTGAAGCTTTCTTT
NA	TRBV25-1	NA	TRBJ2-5	CASSDPSETQYF	TGTGCCAGCAGTGACCCTTCTGAGACCCAGTACTTC
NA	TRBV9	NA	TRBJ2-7	CASSPRQGGYEQYF	TGTGCCAGCAGCCCCCGACAGGGAGGCTACGAGCAGTACTTC
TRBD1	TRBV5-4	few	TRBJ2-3	CASSLGTGRGDTQYF	TGTGCCAGCAGCTTGGGGACAGGGAGAGGAGATACGCAGTATTTT
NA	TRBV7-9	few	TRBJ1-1	CASSLERVNTEAFF	TGTGCCAGCAGCTTAGAGCGGGTAAACACTGAAGCTTTCTTT
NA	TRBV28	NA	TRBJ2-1	CASSLDLTSYNEQFF	TGTGCCAGCAGTTTAGACTTAACATCCTACAATGAGCAGTTCTTC
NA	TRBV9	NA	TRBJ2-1	CASSVGGGDNNEQFF	TGTGCCAGCAGCGTAGGGGGAGGGGACAACAATGAGCAGTTCTTC
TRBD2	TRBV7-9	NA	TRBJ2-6	CASSFSSGYSGANVLTF	TGTGCCAGCAGCTTTTCTAGCGGATACTCTGGGGCCAACGTCCTGACTTTC
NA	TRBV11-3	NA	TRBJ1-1	CASSLSGDLNTEAFF	TGTGCCAGCAGCCTATCAGGGGACCTGAACACTGAAGCTTTCTTT
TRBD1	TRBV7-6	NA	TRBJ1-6	CASSLGNSNRGHNSPLHF	TGTGCCAGCAGCCTTGGGAACAGTAACAGGGGGCATAATTCACCCCTCCACTTT
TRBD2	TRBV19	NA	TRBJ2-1	CASSPLLALSYNEQFF	TGTGCCAGTAGCCCGCTACTAGCGCTTTCCTACAATGAGCAGTTCTTC
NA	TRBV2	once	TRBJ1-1	CASSATGGHTEAFF	TGTGCCAGCAGTGCTACAGGTGGTCACACTGAAGCTTTCTTT
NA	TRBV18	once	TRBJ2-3	CASSPDRGITDTQYF	TGTGCCAGCTCTCCCGATAGGGGTATCACAGATACGCAGTATTTT
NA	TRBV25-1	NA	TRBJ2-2	CASSEWGGGGETGELFF	TGTGCCAGCAGTGAATGGGGAGGGGGTGGGGAAACCGGGGAGCTGTTTTTT
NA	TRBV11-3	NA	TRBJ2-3	CASSLGGEDTQYF	TGTGCCAGCAGCTTAGGGGGGGAAGATACGCAGTATTTT
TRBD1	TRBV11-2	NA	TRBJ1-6	CASSFGQGFGSPLHF	TGTGCCAGCAGCTTTGGACAGGGCTTCGGCTCACCCCTCCACTTT
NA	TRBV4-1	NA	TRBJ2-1	CASSPTRGFGAHNEQFF	TGCGCCAGCAGCCCGACCCGAGGGTTTGGCGCACACAATGAGCAGTTCTTC
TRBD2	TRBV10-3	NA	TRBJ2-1	CAISRLAGGDEQFF	TGTGCCATCAGCCGACTAGCGGGGGGGGATGAGCAGTTCTTC
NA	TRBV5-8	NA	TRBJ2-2	CASSLANTGELFF	TGTGCCAGCAGTTTGGCTAACACCGGGGAGCTGTTTTTT
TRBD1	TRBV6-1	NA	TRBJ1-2	CATLKKTGSYGYTF	TGTGCCACCCTAAAGAAGACAGGGAGCTATGGCTACACCTTC
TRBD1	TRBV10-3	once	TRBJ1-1	CAIRGDREHTEAFF	TGTGCCATCAGGGGGGACAGGGAACACACTGAAGCTTTCTTT
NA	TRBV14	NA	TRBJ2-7	CASSRDIVYEQYF	TGTGCCAGCAGCCGGGACATCGTCTACGAGCAGTACTTC
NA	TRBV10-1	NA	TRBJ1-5	CASSESRGQPQHF	TGCGCCAGCAGTGAGTCTAGGGGTCAGCCCCAGCATTTT
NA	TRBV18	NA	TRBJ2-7	CASSPPGEGFYEQYF	TGTGCCAGCTCACCTCCCGGAGAGGGCTTCTACGAGCAGTACTTC
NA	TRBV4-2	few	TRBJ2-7	CASIQKGVGSYEQYF	TGTGCCAGCATCCAGAAGGGGGTGGGTTCCTACGAGCAGTACTTC
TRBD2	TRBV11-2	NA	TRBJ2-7	CASSHGTSLPYEQYF	TGTGCCAGCAGCCATGGGACTAGCCTTCCCTACGAGCAGTACTTC